This T cell receptor (beta chain) was found in a study of beta chain features in type 1 diabetes. Findings and caveats of the study: When cDNA is sequenced, cells with high TCR expression could be over-represented. Among all four CD4+ subsets, Type 1 diabetes patients had TCRB CDR3s that were moderately but significantly shorter.

This clone showed up just a few times. Its antigen is undetermined. All of the isolated RNA was reverse transcribed, so expressed TCRB transcripts were sequenced. Some clones are missing from TCRdb's copy, which holds only in-frame ones; the method was immunoSEQ multiplex PCR. The sample yields 640,000 or so clones, around 15% seen once. Germline lookup yields CDR1 MNHEY and CDR2 SVGAGI. V lost 0 bases to trimming and J lost 5 bases, with 15 bases between them. This CDR3 region has 16 residues. Sequencing was carried out using naive CD4+ T cells from blood. J is TRBJ2-3 and V is TRBV6-5; a possible D gene is TRBD1 (6 bases). The receptor comes from a man aged 18 to 35 with type 1 diabetes. CDR3 nucleotides: TGTGCCAGCAGTTACTCGACAGGACAGATGGGAGATACGCAGTATTTT. This codes for CASSYSTGQMGDTQYF.